The clone carrying this T cell receptor (beta chain) has just one count. Its antigen remains unknown. The sample originates from a study of response to subunit inactivated influenza vaccine. Each CDR3 protein is one row after TCRdb ran MiXCR on the RT-PCR reads. The data contain hundreds of thousands of distinct CDR3 sequences, 15% to 18% of them singletons. The ends were cut back, 5 bases at V and 4 bases at J, with 18 bases in the middle. Germline-derived CDR1 and CDR2 are MNHEY and SMNVEV (reference sequence). CDR3 length: 15 residues. Regarding the study as a whole: The study's authors posited that every seasonal influenza vaccination enlists few new T cells.

The sample here was PBMCs from blood, taken roughly 12 days after vaccination. The receptor's source is a man aged 50-60 years who received an inactivated influenza vaccine. V gene TRBV27 combines with J gene TRBJ2-7; D may be TRBD1 (7 bases). Here the CDR3 reads CASSPSRGAPYEQYF. CDR3 nucleotides: TGTGCCAGCAGTCCCTCCAGGGGGGCGCCTTACGAGCAGTACTTC.